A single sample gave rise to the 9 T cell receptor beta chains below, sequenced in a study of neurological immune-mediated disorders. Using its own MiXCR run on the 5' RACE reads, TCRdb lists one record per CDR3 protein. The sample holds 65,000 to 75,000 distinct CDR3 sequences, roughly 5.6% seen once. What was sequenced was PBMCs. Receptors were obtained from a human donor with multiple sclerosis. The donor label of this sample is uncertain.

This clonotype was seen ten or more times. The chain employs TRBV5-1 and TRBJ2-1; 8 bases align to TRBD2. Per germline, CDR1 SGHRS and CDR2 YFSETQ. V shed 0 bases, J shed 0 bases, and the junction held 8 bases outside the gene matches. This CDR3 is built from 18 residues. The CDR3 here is CASSLVAGLQSSYNEQFF. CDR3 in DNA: TGCGCCAGCAGCTTGGTAGCGGGGCTACAGAGCTCCTACAATGAGCAGTTCTTC.

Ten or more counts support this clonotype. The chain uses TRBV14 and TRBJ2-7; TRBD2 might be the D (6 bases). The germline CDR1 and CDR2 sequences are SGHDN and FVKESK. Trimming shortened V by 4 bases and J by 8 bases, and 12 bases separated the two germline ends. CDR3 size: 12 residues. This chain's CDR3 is CASSRGVSKQYF. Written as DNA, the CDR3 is TGTGCCAGCAGCCGGGGGGTTAGTAAGCAGTACTTC.

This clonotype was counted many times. CDR3 region: CASSSLQGMLYEQYF. CDR3 coding DNA: TGTGCCAGCAGTTCCTTACAGGGGATGCTATACGAGCAGTACTTC. V is TRBV6-5 and J is TRBJ2-7; 7 nucleotides align to TRBD1. The CDR3 is 15 residues long. The trim removed 4 bases at V and 4 bases at J, leaving 10 bases unmatched. CDR1 and CDR2 (germline): MNHEY, SVGAGI.

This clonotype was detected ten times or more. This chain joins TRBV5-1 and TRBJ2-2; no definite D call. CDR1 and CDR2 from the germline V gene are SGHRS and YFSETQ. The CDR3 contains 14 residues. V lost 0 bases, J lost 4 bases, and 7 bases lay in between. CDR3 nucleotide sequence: TGCGCCAGCAGCTTGGAAGGCAGCACCGGGGAGCTGTTTTTT. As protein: CASSLEGSTGELFF.

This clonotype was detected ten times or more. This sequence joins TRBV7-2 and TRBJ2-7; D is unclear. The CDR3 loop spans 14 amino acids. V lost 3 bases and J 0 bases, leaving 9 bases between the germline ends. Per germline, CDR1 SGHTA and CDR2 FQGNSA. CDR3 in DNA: TGTGCCAGCAGCTTGGGCAGAAGCTCCTACGAGCAGTACTTC. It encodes CASSLGRSSYEQYF.

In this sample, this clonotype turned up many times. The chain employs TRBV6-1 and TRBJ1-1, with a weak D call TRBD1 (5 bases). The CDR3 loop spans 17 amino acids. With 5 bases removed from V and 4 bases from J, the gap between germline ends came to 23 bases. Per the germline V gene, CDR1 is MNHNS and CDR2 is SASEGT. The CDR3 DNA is TGTGCCAGCAGTAATTTCCACAGGTCCGGTTGGGGCACTGAAGCTTTCTTT. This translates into CASSNFHRSGWGTEAFF.

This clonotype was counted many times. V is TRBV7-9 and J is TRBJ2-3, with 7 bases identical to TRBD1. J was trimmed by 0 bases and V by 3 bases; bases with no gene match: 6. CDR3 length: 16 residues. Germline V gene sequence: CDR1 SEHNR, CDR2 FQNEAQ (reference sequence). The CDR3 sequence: CASSFGQVGSTDTQYF. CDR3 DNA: TGTGCCAGCAGCTTTGGACAGGTCGGAAGCACAGATACGCAGTATTTT.

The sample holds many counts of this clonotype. The CDR3 region is CASSYGPLNGQYF. The CDR3 bases are TGCGCCAGCAGCTACGGACCATTAAATGGGCAGTACTTC. The V call is TRBV5-1, the J call TRBJ2-7; no firm D call. The germline V and J ends were trimmed by 3 bases and 9 bases, with 16 bases remaining between them. Germline CDR1 is SGHRS and CDR2 is YFSETQ. CDR3 length: 13 residues.

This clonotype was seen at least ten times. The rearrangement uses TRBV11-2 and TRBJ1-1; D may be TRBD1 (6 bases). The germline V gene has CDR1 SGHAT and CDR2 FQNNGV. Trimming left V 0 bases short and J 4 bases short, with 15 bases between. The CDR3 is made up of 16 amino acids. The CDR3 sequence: CASSLEMGAGITEAFF. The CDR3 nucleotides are TGTGCCAGCAGCTTAGAAATGGGGGCGGGAATCACTGAAGCTTTCTTT.